The 28 T cell receptor beta chains in this list originate from one sample, sequenced in a study of blood T cell repertoires in COVID-19. The table came from immunoSEQ multiplex PCR; TCRdb's copy has only in-frame clones and leaves some out. The sample contains about 78,000 clones, around nine tenths of which appear only once. Sequencing was done on a sample of peripheral blood. Source of these receptors: a man between 45 and 60 years old with active or convalescent COVID-19.

The chain uses TRBV6-5 and TRBJ2-1, with a tentative D call TRBD1 (6 bases). Germline CDR1 and CDR2: MNHEY and SVGAGI. The CDR3 is made up of 14 amino acids. Trimming cost V 6 bases and J 2 bases, with 11 bases left between them. As DNA, the CDR3 is TGTGCCAGCAGCCCCGGGACAACCTACAATGAGCAGTTCTTC. It encodes CASSPGTTYNEQFF.

The chain recombines TRBV6-5 with TRBJ2-5, with TRBD2 matching over 7 bases. Trimming at V came to 8 bases and at J to 2 bases, leaving 11 bases not matched to a gene. Germline CDR1 is MNHEY and CDR2 is SVGAGI. This CDR3 has 15 amino acids. The CDR3 region has the DNA TGTGCCAGCTCCTTTGGCGGGGGAGGTCAAGAGACCCAGTACTTC. Residues: CASSFGGGGQETQYF.

This sequence joins TRBV14 and TRBJ2-1; 8 bases align to TRBD2. CDR3 length: 14 residues. Germline lookup yields CDR1 SGHDN and CDR2 FVKESK. V shed 2 bases, J shed 4 bases, and the junction held 1 base outside the gene matches. CDR3 residues: CASSQSGGYNEQFF. For the CDR3, the DNA is TGTGCCAGCAGCCAAAGCGGGGGTTACAATGAGCAGTTCTTC.

This chain joins TRBV14 and TRBJ2-3; D is possibly TRBD2 (6 bases). The CDR3 covers 19 residues. Trimming removed 1 base from V and 0 bases from J, with 20 bases in between. Germline V gene sequence: CDR1 SGHDN, CDR2 FVKESK. The CDR3 sequence is CASSQVPWRGASSTDTQYF. The DNA for the CDR3 is TGTGCCAGCAGCCAAGTCCCCTGGAGGGGAGCCTCTAGCACAGATACGCAGTATTTT.

This chain uses TRBV29-1 with TRBJ1-3, with D maybe TRBD1 (5 bases). V was pared by 4 bases and J by 6 bases, with 10 bases between. CDR3 size: 12 residues. Germline V gene data show CDR1 as SQVTM and CDR2 as ANQGSEA. This chain's CDR3 is CSVAREENTIYF. CDR3 sequence (DNA): TGCAGCGTTGCCAGGGAAGAAAACACCATATATTTT.

The genes are TRBV13 and TRBJ1-4; D uncertain. The CDR3 is 13 residues long. The germline gives CDR1 PRHDT, CDR2 FYEKMQ (reference sequence). Trimming pared 5 bases from V and 7 bases from J, leaving 11 bases between. For the CDR3, the DNA is TGTGCCAGCAGCCTGGGGAGGGTTGAAAAACTGTTTTTT. The encoded protein is CASSLGRVEKLFF.

This clone occurred many times. This chain joins TRBV5-6 and TRBJ2-6, with D perhaps TRBD2 (5 bases). Trimming stripped 3 bases from V and 5 bases from J, with 15 bases between. CDR3 size: 16 residues. Germline V gene data show CDR1 as SGHDT and CDR2 as YYEEEE. The CDR3 reads CASSYSVESWANVLTF. CDR3 sequence (DNA): TGTGCCAGCAGCTATAGCGTAGAATCGTGGGCCAACGTCCTGACTTTC.

The chain links TRBV5-6 to TRBJ2-3, with 7 bases fitting TRBD1. With V trimmed by 4 bases and J by 0 bases, 8 bases remained unmatched. Germline CDR1 reads SGHDT; CDR2 reads YYEEEE. CDR3 length equals 16 residues. CDR3 loop: CASSLGQAPSTDTQYF. CDR3 bases: TGTGCCAGCAGCCTAGGACAGGCTCCAAGCACAGATACGCAGTATTTT.

This rearrangement joins TRBV5-1 to TRBJ2-7, with D possibly TRBD2 on 6 matching bases. CDR1 and CDR2 from the germline V gene are SGHRS and YFSETQ. V was pared by 0 bases and J by 5 bases, with 15 bases between. This CDR3 region has 15 residues. The CDR3, as DNA: TGCGCCAGCAGCTTGGACGGGCGGGGCAGAGACGAGCAGTACTTC. Protein product: CASSLDGRGRDEQYF.

The V call is TRBV9, the J call TRBJ1-1; D is undetermined. This CDR3 has 15 residues. Germline V gene sequence: CDR1 SGDLS, CDR2 YYNGEE. With 0 bases removed from V and 0 bases from J, the gap between germline ends came to 9 bases. CDR3 residues: CASSVDSDMNTEAFF. The CDR3 DNA reads as TGTGCCAGCAGCGTAGATAGCGATATGAACACTGAAGCTTTCTTT.

The rearrangement joins TRBV28 to TRBJ1-6; TRBD1 aligns across 7 bases. Per the germline V gene, CDR1 is MDHEN and CDR2 is SYDVKM. The V gene end was trimmed by 5 bases and the J gene end by 7 bases; junction bases not matched to a gene: 5. This CDR3 has 14 amino acids. Here the CDR3 DNA reads TGTGCCAGCAGTATTGACAGGGAGAATTCACCCCTCCACTTT. Protein product: CASSIDRENSPLHF.

The chain joins TRBV5-5 to TRBJ1-5; 7 bases align to TRBD1. The CDR3 loop spans 14 amino acids. CDR1 and CDR2 from the germline V gene are SGHKS and YYEKEE (reference sequence). The V and J ends lost 5 bases and 2 bases, in that order; junction bases with no gene match: 4. The CDR3 DNA is TGTGCCAGCAGTGTCGGGACAGGCAATCAGCCCCAGCATTTT. Translating gives CASSVGTGNQPQHF.

In nucleotides, the CDR3 is TGTGCCAGCAGTGGGACAGGACCAACTATTGGCTACACCTTC. This encodes CASSGTGPTIGYTF. The chain joins TRBV2 to TRBJ1-2, with TRBD1 identical over 7 bases. Trimming cost V 4 bases and J 7 bases; bases outside gene matches: 9. The germline V gene encodes CDR1 SNHLY and CDR2 FYNNEI. This CDR3 has 14 residues.

The chain employs TRBV19 and TRBJ2-1; 10 positions agree with TRBD1. The ends lost 9 bases at V and 8 bases at J; junction bases unmatched: 10. Germline V gene data show CDR1 as LNHDA and CDR2 as SQIVND (reference sequence). There are 14 residues in the CDR3. The CDR3 loop is CASKGDRGQYEQFF. The CDR3 DNA reads TGTGCCAGCAAAGGGGACAGGGGCCAGTATGAGCAGTTCTTC.

The V gene is TRBV19, the J gene TRBJ1-2, with no clear D. The CDR3 consists of 17 residues. V was trimmed by 0 bases and J by 4 bases, leaving 18 bases between them. CDR1 LNHDA and CDR2 SQIVND come from the germline V gene (reference sequence). CDR3: CASSIDGKSRRPYGYTF. In nucleotides, the CDR3 is TGTGCCAGTAGTATAGACGGGAAGTCACGGCGTCCCTATGGCTACACCTTC.

The rearrangement uses TRBV6-5 and TRBJ1-4; D is possibly TRBD1 (5 bases). The CDR3 runs 14 residues. V lost 10 bases to trimming and J lost 7 bases, with 19 bases between them. Germline V gene sequence: CDR1 MNHEY, CDR2 SVGAGI. As DNA, the CDR3 is TGTGCCACCACCGTGGGGGGAGAGGTTGAAAAACTGTTTTTT. It translates to CATTVGGEVEKLFF.

The J gene is TRBJ2-1, the V gene TRBV3-1 (or the pseudogene TRBV3-2), with 13 bases aligning to TRBD2. The germline V gene has CDR1 LGHDT and CDR2 YNNKEL (reference sequence). The CDR3 length is 17 residues. The V gene end was trimmed by 5 bases and the J gene end by 8 bases; junction bases not matched to a gene: 12. CDR3 region: CASSRMTSGGPLDEQFF. DNA for the CDR3: TGTGCCAGCAGCAGAATGACTAGCGGGGGGCCATTGGATGAGCAGTTCTTC.

This clone was seen only once. This chain connects TRBV6-5 to TRBJ1-1; 11 nucleotides line up with TRBD1. CDR3 length equals 15 residues. In germline, CDR1 is MNHEY, CDR2 SVGAGI. V shed 5 bases, J shed 9 bases, and the junction held 11 bases outside the gene matches. CDR3 DNA sequence: TGTGCCAGCAGTAACCTCGGGACAGGGGGTGCAAAAGCTTTCTTT. Translating it yields CASSNLGTGGAKAFF.

V is TRBV30 and J is TRBJ2-2; tentative D call: TRBD2 (7 bases). V shed 1 base and J shed 6 bases, with 15 bases lying between them. CDR1 and CDR2 from the germline V gene are GTSNPN and SVGIG (reference sequence). The CDR3 has 15 residues. CDR3 coding DNA: TGTGCCTGGAGTGGAGGGGGGGGCCAACCCGGGGAGCTGTTTTTT. Translated: CAWSGGGGQPGELFF.

V usage is TRBV4-3 and J usage is TRBJ1-6; D call uncertain. V lost 0 bases, J lost 10 bases, and 10 bases lay in between. Germline assignment: CDR1 LGHNA and CDR2 YSLEER. The CDR3 spans 14 residues. The CDR3 DNA sequence: TGCGCCAGCAGCCAAGAGCGGGAGGACTCACCCCTCCACTTT. It yields the protein CASSQEREDSPLHF.

The table lists this clone with a few counts. This chain joins TRBV4-2 and TRBJ1-3, with 7 nucleotides matching TRBD1. CDR1 is LGHNA and CDR2 is YNFKEQ in the germline V gene. The V segment lost 2 bases and the J segment 0 bases; nucleotides outside the gene matches: 10. This CDR3 is built from 18 residues. CDR3 sequence: CASSQSRGSGLSGNTIYF. The CDR3 nucleotides are TGTGCCAGCAGCCAATCCAGGGGGTCAGGCCTCTCTGGAAACACCATATATTTT.

The chain has TRBV7-6 and TRBJ1-3; TRBD1 might be the D (5 bases). The CDR3 totals 15 residues. Germline values: CDR1 SGHVS, CDR2 FNYEAQ. V lost 5 bases to trimming and J lost 0 bases, with 11 bases between them. This CDR3 is CASSPLGGSGNTIYF. The CDR3 nucleotides read TGTGCCAGCAGCCCCCTGGGGGGCTCTGGAAACACCATATATTTT.

The chain is built from TRBV6-5 and TRBJ1-6; D might be TRBD1 (5 bases). The CDR3 loop spans 12 amino acids. The germline V and J ends were trimmed by 6 bases and 8 bases, with 8 bases remaining between them. The germline V gene encodes CDR1 MNHEY and CDR2 SVGAGI. In DNA, the CDR3 is TGTGCCAGCAGCCAGGGTGATTCACCCCTCCACTTT. Protein: CASSQGDSPLHF.

The chain carries TRBV5-6 and TRBJ1-4, with TRBD1 matching 7 bases. This CDR3 comprises 14 residues. V lost 4 bases, J lost 7 bases, and 7 bases stayed unmatched. CDR1 and CDR2 (germline): SGHDT, YYEEEE. The CDR3 bases are TGTGCCAGCAGCCGGGACAGAGCGGTTGAAAAACTGTTTTTT. Translated, it gives CASSRDRAVEKLFF.

The chain has TRBV10-2 and TRBJ2-1, with TRBD2 matching 10 bases. Germline V gene sequence: CDR1 WSHSY, CDR2 SAAADI. J was trimmed by 7 bases and V by 4 bases; bases with no gene match: 7. This CDR3 contains 15 residues. The CDR3 bases are TGCGCCAGCAGTGGCTTACTAGCGGGGCCGAATGAGCAGTTCTTC. Translation gives CASSGLLAGPNEQFF.

This sequence joins TRBV7-2 and TRBJ2-6; D may be TRBD1 (5 bases). The CDR3 length is 18 residues. Germline V lookup: CDR1 SGHTA, CDR2 FQGNSA. Trimming pared 1 base from V and 4 bases from J, leaving 17 bases between. CDR3 amino acids: CASSLEGAVLRGANVLTF. In nucleotides, the CDR3 is TGTGCCAGCAGCTTAGAAGGGGCAGTCTTAAGGGGGGCCAACGTCCTGACTTTC.

The chain recombines TRBV5-1 with TRBJ2-7, with 9 bases aligning to TRBD1. The junction had 1 base not matched to a gene; V was cut back by 0 bases and J by 6 bases. The CDR3 extends over 13 amino acids. The germline CDR1 and CDR2 sequences are SGHRS and YFSETQ. CDR3 residues: CASSLGDRAEQYV. DNA of the CDR3: TGCGCCAGCAGCTTGGGGGACAGGGCCGAGCAGTACGTC.

The rearrangement joins TRBV20-1 to TRBJ1-1; D is uncertain. The CDR3 totals 10 residues. Trimming pared 6 bases from V and 11 bases from J, leaving 13 bases between. Germline lookup yields CDR1 DFQATT and CDR2 SNEGSKA (reference sequence). The CDR3 protein is CSASREVAFF. CDR3 DNA sequence: TGCAGTGCCAGCCGGGAAGTTGCTTTCTTT.